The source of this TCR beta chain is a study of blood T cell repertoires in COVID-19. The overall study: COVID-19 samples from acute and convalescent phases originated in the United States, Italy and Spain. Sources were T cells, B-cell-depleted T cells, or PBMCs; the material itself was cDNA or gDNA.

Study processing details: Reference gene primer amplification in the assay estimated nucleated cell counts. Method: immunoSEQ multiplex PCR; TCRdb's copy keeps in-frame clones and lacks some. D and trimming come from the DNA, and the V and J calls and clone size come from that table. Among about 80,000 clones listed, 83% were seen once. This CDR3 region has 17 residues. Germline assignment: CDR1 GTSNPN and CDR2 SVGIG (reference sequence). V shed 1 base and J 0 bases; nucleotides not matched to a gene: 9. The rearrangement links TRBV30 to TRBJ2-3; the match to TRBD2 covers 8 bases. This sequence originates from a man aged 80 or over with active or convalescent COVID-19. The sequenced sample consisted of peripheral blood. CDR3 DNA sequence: TGTGCCTGGAGTGGCTTTCCGGCTAGCGGGAGCACAGATACGCAGTATTTT. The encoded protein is CAWSGFPASGSTDTQYF.